The 12 T cell receptor beta chains presented below share a single source sample, sequenced in a study of OX40 agonist ivuxolimab in advanced cancers. Receptor libraries were prepared by the immunoSEQ multiplex PCR assay. TCRdb retrieved this table from immuneACCESS and kept in-frame rearrangements only. Not all clones are present; in checked studies, unresolved V genes account for under half, and no reason is known for the remainder. This sample comprises more than 80,000 clones, 70% to 90% of them detected only once. The top ten hold around 0.7% of the sample. The sequencing here drew on CD4+ or CD8+ T cells sorted from blood, taken in a trial of the OX40 agonist ivuxolimab. Receptors were obtained from an adult with an advanced solid tumor such as melanoma, head and neck, liver or kidney cancer.

The chain carries TRBV7-2 and TRBJ1-2, with a weak D call TRBD1 (5 bases). The CDR3 sequence is 14 residues long. Germline CDR1 reads SGHTA; CDR2 reads FQGNSA. The ends were cut back, 5 bases at V and 5 bases at J, with 15 bases in the middle. The CDR3 DNA reads TGTGCCAGCAGCCCGGGGCCTGGGCTATATGGCTACACCTTC. Protein: CASSPGPGLYGYTF. Full variable domain (remainder filled in from reference TRBV7-2 and TRBJ1-2): GAGVSQSPSNKVTEKGKDVELRCDPISGHTALYWYRQSLGQGLEFLIYFQGNSAPDKSGLPSDRFSAERTGGSVSTLTIQRTQQEDSAVYLCASSPGPGLYGYTFGSGTRLTVV.

This sequence joins TRBV19 and TRBJ2-3; TRBD2 agrees at 9 bases. After removal of 5 bases from V and 0 bases from J, the junction contained 6 bases not matched to a gene. Germline CDR1 reads LNHDA; CDR2 reads SQIVND (reference sequence). The CDR3 loop spans 16 amino acids. CDR3 region: CASSPRLAESTDTQYF. The CDR3, as DNA: TGTGCCAGTAGTCCGCGACTAGCGGAGAGCACAGATACGCAGTATTTT.

The chain joins TRBV28 to TRBJ2-5; tentative D call: TRBD1 (6 bases). Per the germline V gene, CDR1 is MDHEN and CDR2 is SYDVKM. The CDR3 consists of 14 residues. Trimming shortened V by 6 bases and J by 5 bases, and 16 bases separated the two germline ends. Here the CDR3 reads CASRIRGRVETQYF. CDR3 coding DNA: TGTGCCAGCAGAATCAGGGGCAGGGTTGAGACCCAGTACTTC.

The chain is built from TRBV30 and TRBJ1-1, with D possibly TRBD1 on 5 matching bases. The CDR3 extends over 16 amino acids. Germline CDR1 is GTSNPN and CDR2 is SVGIG (reference sequence). The V gene lost 0 bases and the J gene lost 3 bases, with 17 bases spanning the gap. The DNA for the CDR3 is TGTGCCTGGAGTGTACGTGAACGGGGCAGGTACACTGAAGCTTTCTTT. Protein sequence: CAWSVRERGRYTEAFF.

The V and J genes are TRBV7-2 and TRBJ2-7, with a tentative D call TRBD2 (7 bases). Germline V gene sequence: CDR1 SGHTA, CDR2 FQGNSA. V was trimmed by 0 bases and J by 6 bases, leaving 12 bases between them. CDR3 size: 14 residues. The CDR3 bases are TGTGCCAGCAGCTTAGCGGGAGGGGGGCTCGAGCAGTACTTC. Its protein is CASSLAGGGLEQYF.

V is TRBV5-3 and J is TRBJ2-3; 8 bases align to TRBD2. TRBV5-3 has ORF status, its function being uncertain. The CDR3 extends over 17 amino acids. V lost 1 base and J lost 5; bases outside the gene matches: 12. CDR3: CARSLFPGLVSLDTQYF. The CDR3 coding sequence is TGTGCCAGAAGCTTGTTTCCGGGACTAGTGAGTTTAGATACGCAGTATTTT.

V and J are TRBV5-1 and TRBJ2-2, with 10 bases that match TRBD2. V dropped 7 bases and J dropped 4; count of bases not matched to a gene: 10. CDR1 and CDR2 from the germline V gene are SGHRS and YFSETQ. CDR3 length: 16 amino acids. As DNA, the CDR3 is TGCGCCAGCTGCTCTAGCGGGAGCATTGGCACCGGGGAGCTGTTTTTT. It encodes CASCSSGSIGTGELFF.

The CDR3 DNA follows: TGCAGCGTTGGAAGGGAAAGAGCCACTGAAGCTTTCTTT. Protein sequence: CSVGRERATEAFF. The rearrangement uses TRBV29-1 and TRBJ1-1, with D unclear. Trimming stripped 4 bases from V and 4 bases from J, with 13 bases between. The germline V gene has CDR1 SQVTM and CDR2 ANQGSEA. This CDR3 is built from 13 residues.

Here the CDR3 reads CASIETGDNQPQHF. CDR3 DNA sequence: TGTGCCAGCATAGAGACAGGCGACAATCAGCCCCAGCATTTT. The chain carries TRBV6-1 and TRBJ1-5; possible D gene TRBD1, 6 bases. Germline CDR1 and CDR2: MNHNS and SASEGT. CDR3 size: 14 residues. V was clipped by 7 bases and J by 3 bases, with 13 bases between them.

CDR3 nucleotides: TGTGCCAGCAGCTTTGGACAGGGGTACTCCTACGAGCAGTACTTC. Protein sequence: CASSFGQGYSYEQYF. The V and J genes are TRBV7-8 and TRBJ2-7; 9 bases match TRBD1. V dropped 3 bases and J dropped 0; count of bases not matched to a gene: 3. This CDR3 has 15 residues. Germline assignment: CDR1 SGHVS and CDR2 FQNEAQ.

This chain links TRBV30 with TRBJ2-7; a possible D gene is TRBD2 (6 bases). CDR1 is GTSNPN, CDR2 SVGIG, per germline (reference sequence). CDR3 length: 13 amino acids. With 4 bases removed from V and 2 bases from J, the gap between germline ends came to 12 bases. CDR3 amino acids: CAWKFGGAYEQYF. DNA of the CDR3: TGTGCCTGGAAGTTTGGCGGGGCCTACGAGCAGTACTTC. The full variable domain, rest sourced from reference TRBV30 and TRBJ2-7, is SQTIHQWPATLVQPVGSPLSLECTVEGTSNPNLYWYRQAAGRGLQLLFYSVGIGQISSEVPQNLSASRPQDRQFILSSKKLLLSDSGFYLCAWKFGGAYEQYFGPGTRLTVT.

V is TRBV27 and J is TRBJ1-5; possibly TRBD1 for D (6 bases). CDR1 is MNHEY and CDR2 is SMNVEV in the germline V gene (reference sequence). V lost 6 bases to trimming and J lost 0 bases, with 12 bases between them. The CDR3 length is 15 residues. Here the CDR3 reads CASRAGVISNQPQHF. CDR3 DNA sequence: TGTGCCAGCAGGGCAGGGGTTATTAGCAATCAGCCCCAGCATTTT.